This T cell receptor (beta chain) was found in a study of T cells after yellow fever vaccination. Notes on the study in general: Some clonotypes, a small share, were shared between CD4 and CD8 compartments. The booster saw the reappearance of most primary-vaccination clones (around 95% CD4, 80% to 90% CD8). A weaker but faster secondary response was observed, peaking on day 5 versus 15.

Many counts were recorded for this clonotype. What it binds is unknown. TCRdb re-analysed the 5' RACE reads in MiXCR, keeping a single row per CDR3 protein. The sample includes about 230,000 distinct CDR3 sequences, 6% to 8% of them seen just once. The germline V gene has CDR1 SQVTM and CDR2 ANQGSEA. The CDR3 consists of 13 residues. V was cut by 4 bases and J by 7 bases, with 13 bases left in between. The gene calls are TRBV29-1 and TRBJ1-4; no definite D call. The sample in question was CD4+ T cells sorted from PBMCs, obtained on the day of the yellow fever booster vaccination. The receptor's source is a man aged 30 to 45 who received the YFV17D yellow fever vaccine. The chain's CDR3 is CSVGGRDIEKLFF. The CDR3 bases are TGCAGCGTTGGGGGTCGCGACATTGAAAAACTGTTTTTT. Complete variable domain (other parts from reference TRBV29-1 and TRBJ1-4): SAVISQKPSRDICQRGTSLTIQCQVDSQVTMMFWYRQQPGQSLTLIATANQGSEATYESGFVIDKFPISRPNLTFSTLTVSNMSPEDSSIYLCSVGGRDIEKLFFGSGTQLSVL.